This TCR beta chain was identified during a study of molecular identifiers for immune sequencing clone quantification (dated by TCRdb to the late 2010s). Study-wide context: In a replicate experiment, RNA from roughly 21,000 or 96,000 naive CD8 T cells was split into five aliquots, four of which were sequenced. CD8 T cells were used in a methods study to benchmark molecular-identifier clustering-based TCR repertoire sequencing (MIDCIRS) and TCR RNA copy counting. Points the paper makes about the study in general: Even against a background of some 920,000 naive CD8 T cells, spiked-in Jurkat TCR RNA amounting to a single cell's worth was reported to be detectable. The naive libraries included spiked-in Jurkat TCR RNA (about ten copies' worth), and this RNA is not part of the donor repertoire. In CMV-specific effector cells, clones with more than 20 RNA copies accounted for over 98% of molecules, whereas in naive cells such clones accounted for under 1%. Highly expanded clone sizes could be underestimated if identical TCR molecules share a barcode. Without barcode sub-clustering, chimeric consensus sequences inflated TCR diversity; chimeras reached as high as 47%. Modeling indicated approximately 3.2 TCR RNA copies recovered per cell, compared with about 10 by digital PCR, which implies a capture efficiency of 25% to 35%.

There are many counts of this clonotype. Its antigen is currently not known. No much larger clone is present one base from it, and per-base qualities are unavailable. The CDR3 covers 14 residues, taking in both the cysteine and the phenylalanine. Only the CDR3 portion is preserved as DNA: 42 bases, with reading frame beginning at the first base. The germline V gene (reference sequence) sets CDR1 to SEHNR and CDR2 to FQNEAQ. V is shortened by 6 bases, J by 6 bases, and the region joining them spans 14 bases. Library construction relied on PCR. The sequencer listed for this sample is NextSeq 500. Preparation of bulk TCR libraries followed a previously described approach, with the TCR primers listed in Table S5. The Qiagen AllPrep DNA/RNA kit was used to purify total RNA. Reads from multiple sequencing runs of the same library were pooled before analysis. As for the authors' bioinformatics: Only reads with exact TCR constant sequence were kept, trimmed to 150 nt, and grouped by their 12-nt molecular barcodes. Reads in each barcode group were sub-clustered using a 15% Levenshtein threshold, and a quality-weighted consensus sequence was built for each RNA molecule. Non-functional sequences were removed, as were lower-count sequences one edit away from another. Based on a fit of two negative binomial distributions, barcode sub-clusters having less than 20% of the maximum read count were discarded. TCRdb redid the processing of the public reads, applying fastp at Q25 and MiXCR, and retained in-frame beta chains. Rows matching on CDR3 protein sequence are summarized as one entry with the most common DNA and genes. TCRdb, not the authors, supplied the V and J calls. This sample holds 85,000 to 100,000 distinct CDR3 sequences; 20% to 25% were observed only once. The ten largest clones add up to roughly 1% of the sample.

Naive CD8 T cell libraries were made from roughly 20,000 to 1,000,000 sorted cells using 10%, 30% or 50% of purified RNA. Naive CD8 T cells, defined as CD8+CD4-CCR7+CD45RA+, were FACS-sorted into RLT Plus buffer on a BD FACSAria II. To test detection sensitivity, Jurkat RNA equal to ten TCR copies was added to samples of 20,000-1,000,000 naive CD8 T cells. CD8 T cells were enriched using RosetteSep CD8+ T Cell Enrichment Cocktail and Ficoll-Paque, and the enriched cells then underwent ACK red cell lysis. The receptor comes from a human donor in good health. Some libraries in this study had Jurkat cell RNA spiked in. Recombination connected TRBV7-9 to TRBJ2-2, with the identity of the D gene unclear. The sequenced material came from naive CD8+ T cells from blood, with Jurkat cell RNA spiked in. This specimen's cell subset or site label, interpreted: FACS-sorted CD8+CD4-CCR7+CD45RA+ naive T cells. The bases are TGTGCCAGCAGTTGGGGATTCGGTCCCGGGGAGCTGTTTTTT. Translated, this gives CASSWGFGPGELFF.